The clone carrying this T cell receptor (beta chain) was seen many times. This specimen comes from a study of shared clonotypes between healthy human individuals. The repertoire was sequenced with immunoSEQ multiplex PCR; TCRdb's copy has only in-frame clones and lacks some. The sample comprises 640,000 or so clones, 55% to 75% of which are singletons, and approximately 1.8% rests with the top ten. Germline values: CDR1 MGHRA, CDR2 YSYEKL. This CDR3 has 15 residues. V lost 0 bases and J 7 bases, leaving 12 bases between the germline ends. Sequencing used memory CD4+ T cells sorted from blood. Subset in this sample: CD45RA-negative fraction. The chain uses TRBV4-1 and TRBJ2-2; no clear D gene. The receptor comes from a woman younger than 45 in good health. CDR3 sequence: CASSQDGKAVGELFF. The CDR3 DNA is TGCGCCAGCAGCCAAGATGGCAAGGCGGTCGGGGAGCTGTTTTTT.